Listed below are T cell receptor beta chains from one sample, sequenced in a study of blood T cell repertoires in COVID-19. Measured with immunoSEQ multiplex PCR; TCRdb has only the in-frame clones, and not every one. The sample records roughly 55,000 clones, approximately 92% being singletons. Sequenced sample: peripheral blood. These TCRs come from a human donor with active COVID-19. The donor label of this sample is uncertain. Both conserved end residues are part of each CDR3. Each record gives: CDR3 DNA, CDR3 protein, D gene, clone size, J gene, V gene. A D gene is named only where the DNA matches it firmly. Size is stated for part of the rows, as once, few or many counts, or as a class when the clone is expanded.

DNA: .; CDR3: CASITSVAGGAWIF; D: .; size: .; J: TRBJ2-1; V: TRBV7-8
DNA: TGTGCCAGCAGCTTAAAGGGGACAGTTAATGAAAAACTGTTTTTT; CDR3: CASSLKGTVNEKLFF; D: TRBD1; size: .; J: TRBJ1-4; V: TRBV7-9
DNA: TGCAGCGTTGACAAGCGGGACTCCTACAATGAGCAGTTCTTC; CDR3: CSVDKRDSYNEQFF; D: TRBD2; size: .; J: TRBJ2-1; V: TRBV29-1
DNA: TGTGCCAGCAGCTCCGCCGGGGAGTTGGGCTACACCTTC; CDR3: CASSSAGELGYTF; D: .; size: once; J: TRBJ1-2; V: TRBV7-2
DNA: TGTGCCAGCAGCTGGGGTTCCGGGCAGGGTTCCGAGCAGTACTTC; CDR3: CASSWGSGQGSEQYF; D: .; size: .; J: TRBJ2-7; V: TRBV7-9
DNA: TGTGCCTGGATCGGACAGAGCGGCCGGATAACGGGGACTGAAGCTTTCTTT; CDR3: CAWIGQSGRITGTEAFF; D: .; size: .; J: TRBJ1-1; V: TRBV30
DNA: TGTGCCAGCAGTTCCACCGGGACTCCTAGCAATCAGCCCCAGCATTTT; CDR3: CASSSTGTPSNQPQHF; D: .; size: .; J: TRBJ1-5; V: TRBV28
DNA: TGTGCCAGCAGGCGGGGGTTCGAGCAGTACTTC; CDR3: CASRRGFEQYF; D: TRBD2; size: .; J: TRBJ2-7; V: TRBV11-2
DNA: TGTGCCAGCAGCCATAAGCCCTACTATACAGCGGGGGACACAGATACGCAGTATTTT; CDR3: CASSHKPYYTAGDTDTQYF; D: TRBD2; size: .; J: TRBJ2-3; V: TRBV11-3
DNA: TGTGCCAGCAGCTTAAGGGACAGGGGGACTGAAGCTTTCTTT; CDR3: CASSLRDRGTEAFF; D: TRBD1; size: .; J: TRBJ1-1; V: TRBV7-6
DNA: TGTGCCAGCAGCCCGAGACTCACAGATACGCAGTATTTT; CDR3: CASSPRLTDTQYF; D: .; size: .; J: TRBJ2-3; V: TRBV9
DNA: TGTGCCAGCAGCTCCGGGACAGCCATAAACTATGGCTACACCTTC; CDR3: CASSSGTAINYGYTF; D: TRBD1; size: .; J: TRBJ1-2; V: TRBV5-5
DNA: TGTGCCAGCAGTGAAGGACAGCCTTATAGCAATCAGCCCCAGCATTTT; CDR3: CASSEGQPYSNQPQHF; D: .; size: .; J: TRBJ1-5; V: TRBV6-1
DNA: TGTGCCAGCAGTAACCGGGAGTCAGATACGCAGTATTTT; CDR3: CASSNRESDTQYF; D: .; size: few; J: TRBJ2-3; V: TRBV6-2/TRBV6-3
DNA: TGTGCCAGCAGCCTTAGCGGGGGGGCCCCTAGCACAGATACGCAGTATTTT; CDR3: CASSLSGGAPSTDTQYF; D: TRBD2; size: medium-sized; J: TRBJ2-3; V: TRBV7-2
DNA: TGTGCCAGCAGTGAAGTTCAACAGTCGGAGACCCAGTACTTC; CDR3: CASSEVQQSETQYF; D: .; size: .; J: TRBJ2-5; V: TRBV2
DNA: TGTGCCAGCTCACCCCCGGGACTACCCTACGAGCAGTACTTC; CDR3: CASSPPGLPYEQYF; D: TRBD2; size: .; J: TRBJ2-7; V: TRBV18
DNA: TGTGCCAGCAGTGAAGGTGGAGCCTACGAGCAGTACTTC; CDR3: CASSEGGAYEQYF; D: .; size: .; J: TRBJ2-7; V: TRBV6-1
DNA: TGTGCCAGCAAACCCGGACAGGGCTTCTACAATGAGCAGTTCTTC; CDR3: CASKPGQGFYNEQFF; D: TRBD1; size: .; J: TRBJ2-1; V: TRBV28
DNA: TGTGCCAGCAGAACCCGGACAGGGGACCACAATGAGCAGTTCTTC; CDR3: CASRTRTGDHNEQFF; D: TRBD1; size: .; J: TRBJ2-1; V: TRBV7-2
DNA: TGTGCCAGCAGCTTAGCGCGGGGCGGGGGACCCTACAATGAGCAGTTCTTC; CDR3: CASSLARGGGPYNEQFF; D: TRBD2; size: .; J: TRBJ2-1; V: TRBV7-2
DNA: TGTGCCAGCAGTTTGGGGCAGAACACCGGGGAGCTGTTTTTT; CDR3: CASSLGQNTGELFF; D: .; size: .; J: TRBJ2-2; V: TRBV11-3
DNA: TGTGCCACCTTGGAGGGCACGGCTAATGAAAAACTGTTTTTT; CDR3: CATLEGTANEKLFF; D: .; size: .; J: TRBJ1-4; V: TRBV24-1